This T cell receptor (beta chain) appears in the sequencing data of a study of Graves' ophthalmopathy and Graves' hyperthyroidism. Trimming removed 6 bases at V and 0 bases at J, with 18 bases between. The CDR3 contains 17 residues. TCR beta CDR3 regions were amplified from RNA transcripts. Second-round multiplex PCR came after a first-round RT-PCR that employed HTBI primers. Using its own MiXCR run on the multiplex PCR reads, TCRdb lists one record per CDR3 protein. The data contain 260,000 or so distinct CDR3 sequences, 45% to 55% of them seen just once; the ten biggest clones take up more than 45%. PBMCs stemmed from roughly 9.4 ml of fresh peripheral blood.

The chain has TRBV12-3 or TRBV12-4 and TRBJ1-3, with a tentative D call TRBD1 (5 bases). This TCR was recovered from an adult man with Graves' ophthalmopathy. Sample: peripheral blood. The CDR3 nucleotides read TGTGCCAGCAGGGTGTTGCGTGGGGGGATCTCTGGAAACACCATATATTTT. Amino acid sequence: CASRVLRGGISGNTIYF.